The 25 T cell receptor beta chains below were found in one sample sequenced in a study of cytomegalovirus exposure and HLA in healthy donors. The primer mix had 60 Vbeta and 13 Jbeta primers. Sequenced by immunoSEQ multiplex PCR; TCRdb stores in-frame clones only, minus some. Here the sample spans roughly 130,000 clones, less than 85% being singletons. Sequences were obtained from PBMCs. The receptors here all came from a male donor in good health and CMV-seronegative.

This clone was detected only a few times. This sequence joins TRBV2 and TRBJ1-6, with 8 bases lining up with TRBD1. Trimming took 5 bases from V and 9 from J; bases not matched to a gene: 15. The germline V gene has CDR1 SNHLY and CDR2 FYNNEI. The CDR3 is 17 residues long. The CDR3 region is CASSPISDRGLSSPLHF. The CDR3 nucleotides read TGTGCCAGCAGTCCAATATCCGACAGGGGTTTAAGTTCACCCCTCCACTTT.

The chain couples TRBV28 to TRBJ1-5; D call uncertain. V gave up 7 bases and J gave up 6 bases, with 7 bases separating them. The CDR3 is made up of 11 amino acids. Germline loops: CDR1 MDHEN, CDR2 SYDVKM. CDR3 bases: TGTGCCAGCATGAGCCTTCAGCCCCAGCATTTT. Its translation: CASMSLQPQHF.

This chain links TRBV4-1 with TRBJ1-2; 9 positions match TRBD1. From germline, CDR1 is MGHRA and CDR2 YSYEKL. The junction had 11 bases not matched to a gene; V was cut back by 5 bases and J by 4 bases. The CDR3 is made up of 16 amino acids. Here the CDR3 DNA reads TGCGCCAGCAGCGAACCGAAGAGGGACAGGGCCTATGGCTACACCTTC. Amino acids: CASSEPKRDRAYGYTF.

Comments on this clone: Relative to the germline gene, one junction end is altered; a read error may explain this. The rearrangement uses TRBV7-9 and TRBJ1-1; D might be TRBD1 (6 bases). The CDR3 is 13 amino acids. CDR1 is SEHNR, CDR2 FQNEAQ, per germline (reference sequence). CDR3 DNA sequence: TGTTCCAGCAGCTTACAGGGAGGAGGGGAAGCTTTCTTT. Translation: CSSSLQGGGEAFF.

Written as DNA, the CDR3 is TGTGCCAGCAGCGGCACAGGGATGGCCCAGCATTTT. Its translation is CASSGTGMAQHF. V and J are TRBV7-2 and TRBJ1-5; possibly TRBD1 for D (6 bases). The CDR3 spans 12 residues. Germline V lookup: CDR1 SGHTA, CDR2 FQGNSA. V was cut by 5 bases and J by 11 bases, with 13 bases left in between.

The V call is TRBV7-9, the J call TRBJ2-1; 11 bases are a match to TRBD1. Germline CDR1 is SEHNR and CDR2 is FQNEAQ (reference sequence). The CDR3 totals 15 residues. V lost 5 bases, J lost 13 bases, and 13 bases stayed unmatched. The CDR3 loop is CASSPGQGVYASQFF. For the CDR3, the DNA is TGTGCCAGCAGCCCGGGACAGGGGGTTTATGCTTCCCAGTTCTTC.

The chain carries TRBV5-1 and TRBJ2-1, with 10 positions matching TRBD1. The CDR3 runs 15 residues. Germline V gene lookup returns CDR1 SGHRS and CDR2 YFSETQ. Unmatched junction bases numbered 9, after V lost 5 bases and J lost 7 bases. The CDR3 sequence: CASRTDRGSGNEQFF. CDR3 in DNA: TGCGCCAGCAGAACGGACAGGGGGTCAGGGAATGAGCAGTTCTTC.

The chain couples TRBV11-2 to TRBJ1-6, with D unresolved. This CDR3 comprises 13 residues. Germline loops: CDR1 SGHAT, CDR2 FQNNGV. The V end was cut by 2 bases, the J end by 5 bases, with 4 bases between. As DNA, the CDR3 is TGTGCCAGCAGCTTACAGAATAATTCACCCCTCCACTTT. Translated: CASSLQNNSPLHF.

CDR3: CASHVSSAYRGAYTDTQYF. The DNA for the CDR3 is TGTGCCAGCCACGTTTCCTCCGCTTACAGGGGCGCATACACAGATACGCAGTATTTT. The V gene is TRBV27, the J gene TRBJ2-3; 7 nucleotides line up with TRBD1. The CDR3 consists of 19 residues. V gave up 8 bases and J gave up 2 bases; unmatched junction bases: 22. Germline lookup yields CDR1 MNHEY and CDR2 SMNVEV (reference sequence).

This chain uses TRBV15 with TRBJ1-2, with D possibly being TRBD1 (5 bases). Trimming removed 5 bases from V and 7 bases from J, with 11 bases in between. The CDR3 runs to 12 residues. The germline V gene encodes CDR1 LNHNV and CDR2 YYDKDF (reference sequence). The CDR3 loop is CATSHSTGGYTF. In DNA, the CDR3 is TGTGCCACCAGCCACAGTACAGGTGGCTACACCTTC. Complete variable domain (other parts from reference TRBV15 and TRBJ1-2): DAMVIQNPRYQVTQFGKPVTLSCSQTLNHNVMYWYQQKSSQAPKLLFHYYDKDFNNEADTPDNFQSRRPNTSFCFLDIRSPGLGDTAMYLCATSHSTGGYTFGSGTRLTVV.

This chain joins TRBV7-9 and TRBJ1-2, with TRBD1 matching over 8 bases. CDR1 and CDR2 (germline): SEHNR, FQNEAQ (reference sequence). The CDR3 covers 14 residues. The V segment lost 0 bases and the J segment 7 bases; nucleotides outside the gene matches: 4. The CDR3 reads CASSLADRAPGYTF. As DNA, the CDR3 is TGTGCCAGCAGCTTAGCGGACAGGGCTCCTGGCTACACCTTC.

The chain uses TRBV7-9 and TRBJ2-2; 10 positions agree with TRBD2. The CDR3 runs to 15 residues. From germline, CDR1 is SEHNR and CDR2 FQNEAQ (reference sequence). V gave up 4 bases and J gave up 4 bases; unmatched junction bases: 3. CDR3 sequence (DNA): TGTGCCAGCAGCTCCTCTAGCGGGGGCACCGGGGAGCTGTTTTTT. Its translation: CASSSSSGGTGELFF.

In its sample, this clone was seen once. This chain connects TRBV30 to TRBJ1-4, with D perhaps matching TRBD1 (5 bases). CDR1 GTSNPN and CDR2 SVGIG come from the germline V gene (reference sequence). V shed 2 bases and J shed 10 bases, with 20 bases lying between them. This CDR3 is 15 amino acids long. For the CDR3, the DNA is TGTGCCTGGAGTCCTGCCGGTCCGATTAGGGGAAAACTGTTTTTT. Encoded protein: CAWSPAGPIRGKLFF.

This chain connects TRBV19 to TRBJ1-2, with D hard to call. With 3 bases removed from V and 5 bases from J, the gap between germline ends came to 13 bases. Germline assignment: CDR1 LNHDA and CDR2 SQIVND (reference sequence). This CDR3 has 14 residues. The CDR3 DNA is TGTGCCAGTAGTATTGACCGAGACTTTTATGGCTACACCTTC. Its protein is CASSIDRDFYGYTF.

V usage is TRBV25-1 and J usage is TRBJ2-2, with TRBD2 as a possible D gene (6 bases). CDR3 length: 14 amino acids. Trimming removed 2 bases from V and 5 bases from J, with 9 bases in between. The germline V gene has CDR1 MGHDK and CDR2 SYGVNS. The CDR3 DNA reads TGTGCCAGCAGTGAACAGGGAGGAACCGGGGAGCTGTTTTTT. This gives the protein CASSEQGGTGELFF.

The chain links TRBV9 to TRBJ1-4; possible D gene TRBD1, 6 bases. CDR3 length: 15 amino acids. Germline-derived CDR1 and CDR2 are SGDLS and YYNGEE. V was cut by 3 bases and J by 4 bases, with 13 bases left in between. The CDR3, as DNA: TGTGCCAGCAGCGCCGGGACATCCATTAATGAAAAACTGTTTTTT. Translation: CASSAGTSINEKLFF.

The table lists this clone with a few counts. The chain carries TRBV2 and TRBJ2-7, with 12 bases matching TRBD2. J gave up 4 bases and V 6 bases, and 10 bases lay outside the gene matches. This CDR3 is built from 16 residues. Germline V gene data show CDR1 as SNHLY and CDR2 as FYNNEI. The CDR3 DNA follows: TGTGCCAGCAGATCGGCTAGCGGGAGGGCTGGGTACGAGCAGTACTTC. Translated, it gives CASRSASGRAGYEQYF. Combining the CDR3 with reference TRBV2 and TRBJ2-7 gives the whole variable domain EPEVTQTPSHQVTQMGQEVILRCVPISNHLYFYWYRQILGQKVEFLVSFYNNEISEKSEIFDDQFSVERPDGSNFTLKIRSTKLEDSAMYFCASRSASGRAGYEQYFGPGTRLTVT.

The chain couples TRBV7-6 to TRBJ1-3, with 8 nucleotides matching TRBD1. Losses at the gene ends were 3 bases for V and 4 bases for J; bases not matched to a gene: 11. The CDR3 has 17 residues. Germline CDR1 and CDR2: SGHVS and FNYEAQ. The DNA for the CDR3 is TGTGCCAGCAGCTTGTTAGGACAGGGCGTTACGGGAAACACCATATATTTT. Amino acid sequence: CASSLLGQGVTGNTIYF.

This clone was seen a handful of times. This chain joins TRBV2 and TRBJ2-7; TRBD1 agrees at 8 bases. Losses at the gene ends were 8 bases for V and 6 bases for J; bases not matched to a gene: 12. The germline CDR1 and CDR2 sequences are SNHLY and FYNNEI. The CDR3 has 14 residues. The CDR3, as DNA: TGTGCCAGCCAGAACAGGGGGAAGAGCTCCGAGCAGTACTTC. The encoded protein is CASQNRGKSSEQYF. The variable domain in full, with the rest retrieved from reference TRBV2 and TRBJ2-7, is EPEVTQTPSHQVTQMGQEVILRCVPISNHLYFYWYRQILGQKVEFLVSFYNNEISEKSEIFDDQFSVERPDGSNFTLKIRSTKLEDSAMYFCASQNRGKSSEQYFGPGTRLTVT.

CDR3 DNA: TGTGCCAGCAGATTTGAATTAGCGAGTGCCTACGAGCAGTACTTC. It is translated as CASRFELASAYEQYF. This sequence joins TRBV5-4 and TRBJ2-7; weak D call: TRBD2 (5 bases). The CDR3 runs to 15 residues. Germline CDR1 reads SGHNT; CDR2 reads YYREEE (reference sequence). V lost 5 bases and J 2 bases, leaving 17 bases between the germline ends.

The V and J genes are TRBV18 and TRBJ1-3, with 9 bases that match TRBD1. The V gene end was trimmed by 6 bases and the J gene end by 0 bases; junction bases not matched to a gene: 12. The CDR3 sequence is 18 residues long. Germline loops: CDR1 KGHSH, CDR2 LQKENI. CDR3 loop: CASSPDGTGFLSGNTIYF. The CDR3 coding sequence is TGTGCCAGCTCCCCCGATGGGACAGGGTTCCTCTCTGGAAACACCATATATTTT.

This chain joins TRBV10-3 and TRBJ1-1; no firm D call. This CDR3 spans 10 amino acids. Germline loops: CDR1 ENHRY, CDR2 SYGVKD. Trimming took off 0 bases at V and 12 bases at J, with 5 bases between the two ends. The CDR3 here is CAISESRTFF. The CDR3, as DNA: TGTGCCATCAGTGAGTCGAGGACTTTCTTT.

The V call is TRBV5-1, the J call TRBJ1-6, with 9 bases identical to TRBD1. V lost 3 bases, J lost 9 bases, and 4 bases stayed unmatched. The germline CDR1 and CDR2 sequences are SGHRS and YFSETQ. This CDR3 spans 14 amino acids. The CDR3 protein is CASSSGQGSSPLHF. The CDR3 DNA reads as TGCGCCAGCAGCTCTGGACAGGGGAGTTCACCCCTCCACTTT.

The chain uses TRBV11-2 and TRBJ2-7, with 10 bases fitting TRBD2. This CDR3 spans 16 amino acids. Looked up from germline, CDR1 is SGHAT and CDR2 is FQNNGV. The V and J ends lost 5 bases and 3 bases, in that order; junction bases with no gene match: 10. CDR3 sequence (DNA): TGTGCCAGCAGCGCAGTAGATAGCGGGAGGTACTACGAGCAGTACTTC. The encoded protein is CASSAVDSGRYYEQYF.

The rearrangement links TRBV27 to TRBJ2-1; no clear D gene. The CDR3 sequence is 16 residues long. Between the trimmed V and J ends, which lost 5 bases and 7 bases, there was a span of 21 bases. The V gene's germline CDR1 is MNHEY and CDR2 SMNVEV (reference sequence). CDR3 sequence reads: CASSPSPSDHWNEQFF. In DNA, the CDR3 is TGTGCCAGCAGTCCCTCCCCCAGCGATCATTGGAATGAGCAGTTCTTC.